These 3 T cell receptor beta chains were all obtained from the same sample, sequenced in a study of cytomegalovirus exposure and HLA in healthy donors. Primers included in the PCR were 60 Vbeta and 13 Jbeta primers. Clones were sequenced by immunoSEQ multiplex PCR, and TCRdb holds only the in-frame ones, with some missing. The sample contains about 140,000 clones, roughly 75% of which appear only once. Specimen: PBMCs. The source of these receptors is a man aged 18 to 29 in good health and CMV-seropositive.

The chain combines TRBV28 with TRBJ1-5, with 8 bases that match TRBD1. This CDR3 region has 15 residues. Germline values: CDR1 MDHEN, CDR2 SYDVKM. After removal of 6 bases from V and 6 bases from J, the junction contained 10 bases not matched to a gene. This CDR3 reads CASRQADRAVQPQHF. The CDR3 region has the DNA TGTGCCAGCAGGCAGGCGGACAGGGCGGTTCAGCCCCAGCATTTT.

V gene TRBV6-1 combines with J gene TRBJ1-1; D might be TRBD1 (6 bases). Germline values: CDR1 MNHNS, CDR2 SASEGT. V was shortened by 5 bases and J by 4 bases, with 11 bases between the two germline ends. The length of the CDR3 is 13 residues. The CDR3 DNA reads TGTGCCAGCAGTCCCCAGGGGATCACTGAAGCTTTCTTT. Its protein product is CASSPQGITEAFF.

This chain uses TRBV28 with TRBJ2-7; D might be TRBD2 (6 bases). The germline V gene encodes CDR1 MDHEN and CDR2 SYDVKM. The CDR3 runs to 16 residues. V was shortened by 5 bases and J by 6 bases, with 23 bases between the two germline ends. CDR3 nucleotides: TGTGCCAGCAGTCCCGCTATGGGGCTAGCGCGGGCCGAGCAGTACTTC. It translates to CASSPAMGLARAEQYF.